This T cell receptor beta chain originates from a study of blood T cell repertoires in COVID-19. Sequenced by immunoSEQ multiplex PCR; TCRdb stores in-frame clones only, minus some. The top ten hold roughly 2.2% of the sample, which has more than 100,000 clones, around 80% seen once. This CDR3 has 14 amino acids. The V gene lost 0 bases and the J gene lost 3 bases, with 9 bases spanning the gap. Germline V lookup: CDR1 MNHEY, CDR2 SVGAGI. All enrollees were about 18 to 89 years old and from some 24 US areas. This rearrangement joins TRBV6-5 to TRBJ2-7; D unresolved. The specimen sequenced was PBMCs or T cells enriched from blood (not recorded which). The receptor was isolated from a man aged 40-49 years with acute COVID-19. The CDR3 bases are TGTGCCAGCAGTTACTCGAACAGAATCTACGAGCAGTACTTC. It yields the protein CASSYSNRIYEQYF.